A single sample gave rise to the 29 T cell receptor beta chains below, sequenced in a study of beta chain features in type 1 diabetes. Whole-study results and caveats: TCRB CDR3s were moderately but significantly shorter in Type 1 diabetes patients in all four CD4+ subsets.

These receptors lack a known antigen. As every portion of the isolated RNA was reverse transcribed, the sequencing read expressed TCRB transcripts. Using immunoSEQ multiplex PCR, the repertoire was profiled, and TCRdb retains in-frame clones only, with some absent. The top ten clones hold 0.0095% to 0.011% of a sample with hundreds of thousands of clones, around 13% of them seen once. The sequenced sample consisted of naive CD4+ T cells from blood. The receptors stem from a woman aged 18 to 35 with type 1 diabetes.

Written as DNA, the CDR3 is TGTGCCAGCAGGAATTTGGATGCAGAGGCAGAGACCCAGTACTTC. Translated: CASRNLDAEAETQYF. The V gene is TRBV5-6, the J gene TRBJ2-5; D is unresolved. The germline CDR1 and CDR2 sequences are SGHDT and YYEEEE. With 5 bases removed from V and 4 bases from J, the gap between germline ends came to 18 bases. CDR3 length: 15 amino acids.

This clone appeared a few times. The chain carries TRBV29-1 and TRBJ1-3, with unresolved D. Per the germline V gene, CDR1 is SQVTM and CDR2 is ANQGSEA. The CDR3 covers 11 residues. V lost 6 bases, J lost 6 bases, and 9 bases lay in between. The DNA for the CDR3 is TGCAGCGTCGAGAAGAAAAACACCATATATTTT. It encodes CSVEKKNTIYF.

The chain carries TRBV7-2 and TRBJ1-1; D is undetermined. V lost 5 bases and J lost 2, with 12 bases in between. CDR1 and CDR2 (germline): SGHTA, FQGNSA. The CDR3 runs to 14 residues. The CDR3 DNA sequence: TGTGCCAGCAGCAGAGGGTGGTCCAACACTGAAGCTTTCTTT. This encodes CASSRGWSNTEAFF.

The sample holds a few counts of this clone. V and J are TRBV28 and TRBJ2-7; 8 bases match TRBD2. This CDR3 spans 19 amino acids. J lost 7 bases, V lost 6 bases, and 26 bases had no gene match. CDR1 is MDHEN, CDR2 SYDVKM, per germline. The CDR3 loop reads CASSLLEVNGRAFGREQYF. DNA for the CDR3: TGTGCCAGCAGCCTGCTAGAAGTAAACGGGAGGGCCTTTGGTAGGGAGCAGTACTTC.

This chain connects TRBV7-2 to TRBJ2-7; 8 nucleotides match TRBD2. The CDR3 is 15 amino acids. The V and J ends lost 0 bases and 4 bases, in that order; junction bases with no gene match: 5. Germline V lookup: CDR1 SGHTA, CDR2 FQGNSA. CDR3 DNA: TGTGCCAGCAGCTTAGCTTCGGGGGGGCAGTACGAGCAGTACTTC. Translated, it gives CASSLASGGQYEQYF. Variable domain in full (rest from reference TRBV7-2 and TRBJ2-7): GAGVSQSPSNKVTEKGKDVELRCDPISGHTALYWYRQSLGQGLEFLIYFQGNSAPDKSGLPSDRFSAERTGGSVSTLTIQRTQQEDSAVYLCASSLASGGQYEQYFGPGTRLTVT.

The genes are TRBV7-9 and TRBJ1-1; tentatively, D is TRBD1 (6 bases). The CDR3 has 13 amino acids. The V end was cut by 5 bases, the J end by 1 base, with 8 bases between. CDR1 is SEHNR, CDR2 FQNEAQ, per germline (reference sequence). DNA for the CDR3: TGTGCCAGCAGCAGACAGGAGAACACTGAAGCTTTCTTT. Protein product: CASSRQENTEAFF.

This clone appeared a few times. The chain has TRBV7-3 and TRBJ2-1, with 9 bases matching TRBD2. This CDR3 region has 15 residues. Germline CDR1 and CDR2: SGHTA and FQGTGA. The trim removed 8 bases at V and 8 bases at J, leaving 13 bases unmatched. CDR3 in DNA: TGTGCCAGCTGGAGCGGGAGGCTACTGCTGGATGAGCAGTTCTTC. Its translation: CASWSGRLLLDEQFF.

The chain couples TRBV21-1 to TRBJ2-1; TRBD2 was called by the table and not checked on the DNA. TRBV21-1 is noted as a pseudogene. This CDR3 has 17 amino acids. CDR3 nucleotides: TGTGCCAGCAGCAAACCGTTAGCGGGAGTCCGAAACAATGAGCAGTTCTTC. Translation: CASSKPLAGVRNNEQFF.

This clone was seen more than once but under ten times. CDR3 in amino acids: CASSQEFHTTGTDTQYF. The CDR3, as DNA: TGTGCCAGCAGCCAAGAATTCCACACCACAGGCACAGATACGCAGTATTTT. This rearrangement joins TRBV4-2 to TRBJ2-3, with D unresolved. The CDR3 is made up of 17 amino acids. Germline V gene data show CDR1 as LGHNA and CDR2 as YNFKEQ. V lost 0 bases and J 1 base, leaving 14 bases between the germline ends.

This clone was detected only a few times. The rearrangement links TRBV6-5 to TRBJ2-7, with 9 positions matching TRBD1. The CDR3 loop spans 14 amino acids. Germline trimming cut 6 bases from V and 6 bases from J; bases unmatched to any gene: 9. CDR1 MNHEY and CDR2 SVGAGI come from the germline V gene. For the CDR3, the DNA is TGTGCCAGCAGCCCCAGGGACAGGGATGTCGAGCAGTACTTC. Protein sequence: CASSPRDRDVEQYF.

This clone appeared a few times. The V call is TRBV5-1, the J call TRBJ2-1, with no clear D. The ends were cut back, 0 bases at V and 1 base at J, with 11 bases in the middle. The germline CDR1 and CDR2 sequences are SGHRS and YFSETQ. This CDR3 spans 16 amino acids. Written as DNA, the CDR3 is TGCGCCAGCAGCTTGGCGTCCTCTGTATCCTACAATGAGCAGTTCTTC. Its translation: CASSLASSVSYNEQFF.

This clone was detected a few times. V usage is TRBV7-9 and J usage is TRBJ1-5; D is perhaps TRBD1 (5 bases). Germline V CDR1 and CDR2: SEHNR, FQNEAQ (reference sequence). Trimming took 5 bases from V and 15 from J, leaving 20 bases between them. This CDR3 is built from 13 residues. This CDR3 is CASSAEHRSSMHF. The CDR3, as DNA: TGTGCCAGCAGCGCGGAACACAGGTCCTCTATGCATTTT.

This clone was picked up a small number of times. V and J are TRBV7-8 and TRBJ1-4; D is possibly TRBD1 (5 bases). Germline V lookup: CDR1 SGHVS, CDR2 FQNEAQ. CDR3 length: 15 amino acids. Trimming removed 5 bases at V and 8 bases at J, with 18 bases between. CDR3 bases: TGTGCCAGCAGCGCCACCGGGGCGGGGCTCGAAAAACTGTTTTTT. Encoded protein: CASSATGAGLEKLFF.

This clone was observed a few times. The V call is TRBV7-2, the J call TRBJ2-3; TRBD2 agrees at 8 bases. This CDR3 is built from 15 residues. V lost 3 bases, J lost 4 bases, and 6 bases stayed unmatched. The germline V gene encodes CDR1 SGHTA and CDR2 FQGNSA. CDR3 region: CASSLSGGLPDTQYF. In DNA form, the CDR3 reads TGTGCCAGCAGCTTGAGCGGGGGACTACCAGATACGCAGTATTTT.

There are a few counts of this clone. This chain joins TRBV5-4 and TRBJ2-3, with unresolved D. The V and J ends lost 0 bases and 6 bases respectively, with 11 bases between them. Germline V lookup: CDR1 SGHNT, CDR2 YYREEE (reference sequence). The CDR3 extends over 14 amino acids. In DNA form, the CDR3 reads TGTGCCAGCAGCTTGGATACAGCCTCGGATACGCAGTATTTT. Protein: CASSLDTASDTQYF.

J is TRBJ2-7 and V is TRBV18; D possibly corresponds to TRBD2 (5 bases). Trimming pared 3 bases from V and 1 base from J, leaving 7 bases between. The germline V gene encodes CDR1 KGHSH and CDR2 LQKENI. The CDR3 consists of 13 residues. CDR3 protein: CASSPSGSYEQYF. CDR3 coding DNA: TGTGCCAGCTCACCTTCGGGGTCCTACGAGCAGTACTTC.

V and J are TRBV7-8 and TRBJ1-3; D is ambiguous. With 1 base removed from V and 1 base from J, the gap between germline ends came to 5 bases. Germline loops: CDR1 SGHVS, CDR2 FQNEAQ. CDR3 size: 14 residues. CDR3 loop: CASSLVTSGNTIYF. In nucleotides, the CDR3 is TGTGCCAGCAGCTTAGTTACTTCTGGAAACACCATATATTTT.

V gene TRBV19 combines with J gene TRBJ1-2; a possible D gene is TRBD1 (6 bases). The germline CDR1 and CDR2 sequences are LNHDA and SQIVND (reference sequence). The CDR3 has 14 residues. Trimming took 3 bases from V and 6 from J, leaving 14 bases between them. This CDR3 reads CASSINGQLDGYTF. As DNA, the CDR3 is TGTGCCAGTAGTATTAACGGACAGTTAGATGGCTACACCTTC.

This clone appeared a few times. V is TRBV7-2 and J is TRBJ2-7, with 7 bases lining up with TRBD2. Germline CDR1 and CDR2: SGHTA and FQGNSA. This CDR3 has 15 amino acids. Trimming at V came to 5 bases and at J to 2 bases, leaving 9 bases not matched to a gene. The CDR3 coding sequence is TGTGCCAGCAGCCGCCGGGGAGGGCACCCCTACGAGCAGTACTTC. Protein: CASSRRGGHPYEQYF. The full variable domain, with the rest looked up from reference TRBV7-2 and TRBJ2-7, is GAGVSQSPSNKVTEKGKDVELRCDPISGHTALYWYRQSLGQGLEFLIYFQGNSAPDKSGLPSDRFSAERTGGSVSTLTIQRTQQEDSAVYLCASSRRGGHPYEQYFGPGTRLTVT.

The rearrangement links TRBV7-9 to TRBJ1-1; no definite D call. The CDR3 loop spans 15 amino acids. The germline V and J ends were trimmed by 1 base and 6 bases, with 15 bases remaining between them. Germline V CDR1 and CDR2: SEHNR, FQNEAQ (reference sequence). CDR3 in DNA: TGTGCCAGCAGCTTAGTAGTTCCGGGGATATCTGAAGCTTTCTTT. It yields the protein CASSLVVPGISEAFF.

This clone showed up just a few times. This chain's CDR3 is CASSQVWANVLTF. The CDR3 DNA reads as TGTGCCAGCAGCCAAGTCTGGGCCAACGTCCTGACTTTC. The chain combines TRBV14 with TRBJ2-6, with no clear D. The germline CDR1 and CDR2 sequences are SGHDN and FVKESK. Deletions cut 1 base from V and 5 bases from J, with 3 bases between. The CDR3 totals 13 residues. The variable domain in full, completed from reference TRBV14 and TRBJ2-6, reads EAGVTQFPSHSVIEKGQTVTLRCDPISGHDNLYWYRRVMGKEIKFLLHFVKESKQDESGMPNNRFLAERTGGTYSTLKVQPAELEDSGVYFCASSQVWANVLTFGAGSRLTVL.

The V and J genes are TRBV28 and TRBJ2-1; perhaps TRBD2 as D (5 bases). Germline lookup yields CDR1 MDHEN and CDR2 SYDVKM. This CDR3 comprises 15 residues. Trimming took 3 bases from V and 8 from J, leaving 17 bases between them. CDR3 sequence (DNA): TGTGCCAGCAGTTTTGTGCGGGTATATGATGATGAGCAGTTCTTC. This translates into CASSFVRVYDDEQFF. The full variable domain, with the rest looked up from reference TRBV28 and TRBJ2-1, is DVKVTQSSRYLVKRTGEKVFLECVQDMDHENMFWYRQDPGLGLRLIYFSYDVKMKEKGDIPEGYSVSREKKERFSLILESASTNQTSMYLCASSFVRVYDDEQFFGPGTRLTVL.

The V gene is TRBV27, the J gene TRBJ1-2, with D unresolved. Germline CDR1 MNHEY, CDR2 SMNVEV (reference sequence). V was pared by 7 bases and J by 4 bases, with 16 bases between. The CDR3 totals 14 residues. The CDR3 here is CASNSGPDGYGYTF. The DNA of the CDR3 is TGTGCCAGCAACTCAGGCCCCGACGGCTATGGCTACACCTTC.

In this sample, this clone turned up a few times. The rearrangement uses TRBV28 and TRBJ1-2; 10 bases are shared with TRBD1. Looked up from germline, CDR1 is MDHEN and CDR2 is SYDVKM. J lost 3 bases, V lost 5 bases, and 9 bases had no gene match. The CDR3 loop spans 16 amino acids. The CDR3 region is CASSPGGGTGDYGYTF. The DNA of the CDR3 is TGTGCCAGCAGTCCCGGCGGGGGGACAGGGGACTATGGCTACACCTTC.

The chain couples TRBV5-1 to TRBJ2-7; 8 positions agree with TRBD1. The ends lost 5 bases at V and 6 bases at J; junction bases unmatched: 13. This CDR3 region has 15 residues. From germline, CDR1 is SGHRS and CDR2 YFSETQ. CDR3 nucleotides: TGCGCCAGCAGGCTCTCCGGGACAGGCCTCAGCGAGCAGTACTTC. As protein: CASRLSGTGLSEQYF.

This chain joins TRBV25-1 and TRBJ2-2; D might be TRBD2 (6 bases). This CDR3 region has 14 residues. V was pared by 4 bases and J by 4 bases, with 10 bases between. Per germline, CDR1 MGHDK and CDR2 SYGVNS. The CDR3 DNA reads as TGTGCCAGCAGTGCGGGACTTCTCACCGGGGAGCTGTTTTTT. This codes for CASSAGLLTGELFF.

This clone was observed a handful of times. The chain recombines TRBV13 with TRBJ2-3, with 9 bases lining up with TRBD2. V lost 1 base, J lost 3 bases, and 5 bases stayed unmatched. In germline, CDR1 is PRHDT, CDR2 FYEKMQ (reference sequence). This CDR3 contains 16 residues. The CDR3 here is CASSLVAGAQTDTQYF. In nucleotides, the CDR3 is TGTGCCAGCAGCTTAGTAGCGGGGGCACAGACAGATACGCAGTATTTT.

This chain joins TRBV30 and TRBJ2-7; D uncertain. Looked up from germline, CDR1 is GTSNPN and CDR2 is SVGIG (reference sequence). This CDR3 contains 14 residues. V was trimmed by 0 bases and J by 0 bases, leaving 9 bases between them. CDR3 region: CAWSVSGNSYEQYF. The CDR3 DNA follows: TGTGCCTGGAGTGTATCAGGCAACTCCTACGAGCAGTACTTC.

The gene calls are TRBV6-5 and TRBJ1-1; the D gene is possibly TRBD1 (5 bases). The V gene's germline CDR1 is MNHEY and CDR2 SVGAGI. This CDR3 has 11 amino acids. With 6 bases removed from V and 11 bases from J, the gap between germline ends came to 13 bases. CDR3 amino acids: CASRQGLGAFF. The CDR3 region has the DNA TGTGCCAGCAGGCAGGGTTTGGGCGCTTTCTTT.